The sequence of this T cell receptor (beta chain) was determined in a study of T cell changes during pregnancy in multiple sclerosis (dated by TCRdb to about 2019). Broadly, across the study: The study examined how the T cell repertoire changed over the course of pregnancy in women with multiple sclerosis.

Library preparation was by the immunoSEQ multiplex PCR assay. This is the immuneACCESS table as TCRdb keeps it, with only in-frame sequences that have V and J called. A part of the clones is gone; compared with another copy, unresolved V genes explain less than half, and the rest is unexplained. The sample yields some 52,000 clones; 80% to 95% were counted once. The ten largest clonotypes hold about 0.25% of the sample. A note on this clone: The antigen it binds to is not known. The input lacks base qualities; no much larger clone sits a single base away.

The CDR3 contains 16 residues, cysteine and phenylalanine counted. Only the CDR3 portion is preserved as DNA: 48 bases, with reading frame beginning at the first base. V is shortened by 1 base, J by 3 bases, and the region joining them spans 15 bases. CDR1 is given as SGHRS and CDR2 as YFSETQ, both from the germline V gene. The sequencing here drew on CD4+ T cells from peripheral blood mononuclear cells, taken in the third trimester of pregnancy. This clonotype was obtained from a female donor with multiple sclerosis, enrolled in a pregnancy study. The sequence is built from TRBV5-1 and TRBJ2-3, with TRBD2 as a weak D call on 7 bases. The CDR3 loop reads CASSLSGGLVTDTQYF. At the DNA level, the sequence is TGCGCCAGCAGCTTGTCCGGGGGGCTGGTGACAGATACGCAGTATTTT.